This T cell receptor (beta chain) was profiled in a study of blood T cell repertoires in COVID-19. Study at large: Spain, Italy and the United States supplied samples that represented acute and convalescent COVID-19.

In the authors' workflow: Amplification of reference gene primers provided the estimated nucleated cell counts. Only in-frame clones appear in the TCRdb table, and some are missing; sequencing was by immunoSEQ multiplex PCR. The V and J calls and clone size are taken from that table; D and trimming were inferred from the DNA. The table includes nearly 250,000 clones, around nine tenths detected once. The CDR3 is made up of 15 amino acids. V lost 6 bases and J lost 0, with 12 bases in between. The germline V gene has CDR1 MNHEY and CDR2 SVGEGT. The TCR was taken from a woman in her sixties or seventies who had recovered from COVID-19. The chain employs TRBV6-2 or TRBV6-3 and TRBJ1-5; TRBD1 is a possible D gene (6 bases). Source material: peripheral blood. The CDR3 loop reads CASSRQANSNQPQHF. CDR3 nucleotides: TGTGCCAGCAGCCGACAGGCAAATAGCAATCAGCCCCAGCATTTT.